This record concerns one T cell receptor (beta chain) sequence. The antigen remains undetermined. Germline V CDR1 and CDR2: LGHNA, YNFKEQ. Trimming took off 0 bases at V and 9 bases at J, with 13 bases between the two ends. The CDR3 extends over 14 amino acids. This sample is part of a study of cytomegalovirus exposure and HLA in healthy donors. Regarding the study as a whole: In vitro checks showed that a few CMV-associated chains really do target CMV antigens. Most TCR sequences were seen very rarely across donors, but some public TCRs occurred in many.

Separation from the approximately 660-subject first cohort characterized the roughly 120-subject validation cohort, to which the donors belonged. The table came from immunoSEQ multiplex PCR; TCRdb's copy has only in-frame clones and leaves some out. Among 180,000 or so clones listed, 86% were seen once. The material sequenced was PBMCs. The receptor comes from a man in his thirties or forties in good health and CMV-seropositive. This sequence joins TRBV4-2 and TRBJ2-3; no reliable D call. As DNA, the CDR3 is TGTGCCAGCAGCCAAGATTTGATTGCCTTGACGCAGTATTTT. It is translated as CASSQDLIALTQYF.